The 5 T cell receptor beta chains presented below share a single source sample, sequenced in a study of PD-L1 blockade in urothelial cancer. Produced via immunoSEQ multiplex PCR; TCRdb's table is partial and in-frame only. The sample lists around 63,000 clones, 75% to 85% occurring once. Time point indicated: pretreatment peripheral blood. Sequenced material: PBMCs, taken around atezolizumab (anti-PD-L1) treatment. These receptors originate from a man between 65 and 79 years old with urothelial cancer.

The gene calls are TRBV9 and TRBJ2-2, with D hard to call. Trimming pared 0 bases from V and 4 bases from J, leaving 16 bases between. Looked up from germline, CDR1 is SGDLS and CDR2 is YYNGEE. CDR3 length equals 17 residues. The CDR3 DNA is TGTGCCAGCAGCGTAGATGGGCCTCCTTTTTCCACCGGGGAGCTGTTTTTT. Translating gives CASSVDGPPFSTGELFF.

In regard to this clone: A read error may produce the germline difference seen at one junction end. The chain employs TRBV7-6 and TRBJ1-4; no clear D gene. Germline V gives CDR1 SGHVS, CDR2 FNYEAQ. The CDR3 contains 11 residues. This CDR3 reads CASSPKEKLFF. For the CDR3, the DNA is TGTGCCAGCAGCCCTAAGGAAAAACTGTTTTTT.

This chain connects TRBV4-3 to TRBJ2-5; D unclear. The V end lost 0 bases, the J end lost 5 bases, and 13 bases lay between the germline ends. Germline CDR1 is LGHNA and CDR2 is YSLEER. The length of the CDR3 is 15 residues. DNA of the CDR3: TGCGCCAGCAGCCAAGATCAGGCCGCACGGGAGACCCAGTACTTC. It yields the protein CASSQDQAARETQYF.

This clone was counted a few times. The gene calls are TRBV11-3 and TRBJ1-1; TRBD1 matches at 9 bases. From germline, CDR1 is SGHNT and CDR2 YENEEA. V gave up 8 bases and J gave up 4 bases; unmatched junction bases: 5. CDR3 length equals 13 residues. The CDR3 reads CASLPDRGTEAFF. For the CDR3, the DNA is TGTGCCAGCCTCCCGGACAGGGGCACTGAAGCTTTCTTT.

The chain combines TRBV9 with TRBJ2-2; 7 positions agree with TRBD1. Germline CDR1 is SGDLS and CDR2 is YYNGEE. The J segment lost 0 bases and the V segment lost 6 bases, leaving 5 bases of the junction unmatched. This CDR3 region has 15 residues. CDR3 nucleotides: TGTGCCAGCAAGACCGGGACAGCGAACACCGGGGAGCTGTTTTTT. Protein: CASKTGTANTGELFF.